One and the same sample provided the 22 T cell receptor beta chains below, sequenced in a study of blood T cell repertoires in COVID-19. The method was immunoSEQ multiplex PCR; TCRdb's version includes in-frame clones alone and lacks a portion of them. The sample holds 250,000 to 300,000 clones, 88% seen once. Sequencing used PBMCs or T cells enriched from blood (not recorded which). The receptor set was obtained from a woman aged 55 to 70 in a cohort exposed to, infected with or recovered from COVID-19 (not recorded which).

The chain joins TRBV4-2 to TRBJ2-7, with TRBD2 matching over 10 bases. Germline-derived CDR1 and CDR2 are LGHNA and YNFKEQ. J was trimmed by 0 bases and V by 0 bases; bases with no gene match: 20. CDR3 length equals 22 residues. CDR3 in DNA: TGTGCCAGCAGCCAAGATCCTCCCCTGGGGAGAGCGGGAGGGGGCCGCTCCTACGAGCAGTACTTC. This sequence encodes CASSQDPPLGRAGGGRSYEQYF.

This clone was counted only a few times. V usage is TRBV30 and J usage is TRBJ1-3; weak D call: TRBD1 (5 bases). The V gene's germline CDR1 is GTSNPN and CDR2 SVGIG (reference sequence). This CDR3 has 13 amino acids. The CDR3 DNA is TGTGCTTCGGGGGGGAACTCTGGAAACACCATATATTTT. Translating gives CASGGNSGNTIYF.

The genes are TRBV29-1 and TRBJ1-4, with D perhaps TRBD1 (5 bases). CDR3 size: 14 residues. Germline lookup yields CDR1 SQVTM and CDR2 ANQGSEA. V was clipped by 5 bases and J by 1 base, with 11 bases between them. In DNA, the CDR3 is TGCAGCGTTCAACGCGGGGGAACTAATGAAAAACTGTTTTTT. It encodes CSVQRGGTNEKLFF.

The count of this clone is one. This rearrangement joins TRBV7-3 to TRBJ2-1; TRBD2 matches at 13 bases. The CDR3 is made up of 17 amino acids. Losses at the gene ends were 0 bases for V and 8 bases for J; bases not matched to a gene: 7. Germline CDR1 reads SGHTA; CDR2 reads FQGTGA. DNA for the CDR3: TGTGCCAGCAGCTTAACGGGGAGGACTAGCGGGAGTTATGAGCAGTTCTTC. It specifies CASSLTGRTSGSYEQFF.

The rearrangement links TRBV5-8 to TRBJ1-6, with D possibly TRBD1 on 5 matching bases. The CDR3 runs 14 residues. The germline gives CDR1 SGHTS, CDR2 YDEGEE. Trimming removed 4 bases at V and 7 bases at J, with 12 bases between. The CDR3 sequence is CASSTDSRNSPLHF. The CDR3 DNA follows: TGTGCCAGCAGCACCGACAGCCGAAATTCACCCCTCCACTTT.

V is TRBV28 and J is TRBJ2-5; 13 bases are a match to TRBD2. The germline V gene encodes CDR1 MDHEN and CDR2 SYDVKM. With V trimmed by 6 bases and J by 4 bases, 8 bases remained unmatched. This CDR3 comprises 16 residues. In DNA form, the CDR3 reads TGTGCCAGCAGGACTAGCGGGAGGACCGCGGGAGAGACCCAGTACTTC. It encodes CASRTSGRTAGETQYF.

This chain uses TRBV7-2 with TRBJ1-2; TRBD1 is a possible D gene (5 bases). Per the germline V gene, CDR1 is SGHTA and CDR2 is FQGNSA. Trimming took 2 bases from V and 4 from J, leaving 11 bases between them. This CDR3 contains 14 residues. In DNA, the CDR3 is TGTGCCAGCAGCTTACTAGGGGATAGCTATGGCTACACCTTC. This encodes CASSLLGDSYGYTF. The complete variable domain, with remaining parts taken from reference TRBV7-2 and TRBJ1-2, reads GAGVSQSPSNKVTEKGKDVELRCDPISGHTALYWYRQSLGQGLEFLIYFQGNSAPDKSGLPSDRFSAERTGGSVSTLTIQRTQQEDSAVYLCASSLLGDSYGYTFGSGTRLTVV.

The V call is TRBV5-4, the J call TRBJ2-1, with D tentatively TRBD1 (5 bases). The CDR3 has 14 residues. The V and J ends lost 10 bases and 3 bases respectively, with 17 bases between them. Germline CDR1 is SGHNT and CDR2 is YYREEE (reference sequence). The CDR3 loop is CAGKTGHNYNEQFF. CDR3 sequence (DNA): TGTGCCGGAAAAACAGGACACAACTACAATGAGCAGTTCTTC.

V usage is TRBV30 and J usage is TRBJ1-1, with D maybe TRBD1 (6 bases). V was cut by 2 bases and J by 1 base, with 14 bases left in between. CDR1 GTSNPN and CDR2 SVGIG come from the germline V gene (reference sequence). There are 15 residues in the CDR3. CDR3 region: CAWSFGGSGNTEAFF. CDR3 coding DNA: TGTGCCTGGAGTTTTGGGGGCTCAGGGAACACTGAAGCTTTCTTT.

The V call is TRBV5-4, the J call TRBJ2-6; tentative D call: TRBD2 (5 bases). V was clipped by 4 bases and J by 13 bases, with 15 bases between them. CDR1 SGHNT and CDR2 YYREEE come from the germline V gene (reference sequence). The CDR3 loop spans 13 amino acids. Here the CDR3 DNA reads TGTGCCAGCAGCCAGGACGGTCCGGGAGTCCTGACTTTC. It encodes CASSQDGPGVLTF.

The chain carries TRBV18 and TRBJ1-5, with TRBD1 matching over 7 bases. With 0 bases clipped from V and 2 bases from J, the junction kept 4 bases outside the gene matches. The germline gives CDR1 KGHSH, CDR2 LQKENI. CDR3 size: 16 residues. This CDR3 reads CASSPPITGGNQPQHF. For the CDR3, the DNA is TGTGCCAGCTCACCACCGATAACAGGGGGCAATCAGCCCCAGCATTTT.

The chain has TRBV5-8 and TRBJ2-7, with D unclear. The CDR3 covers 16 residues. V lost 2 bases and J 2 bases, leaving 17 bases between the germline ends. The germline gives CDR1 SGHTS, CDR2 YDEGEE. As DNA, the CDR3 is TGTGCCAGCAGCTTCTTTCCTATCCCCCGGGCCTACGAGCAGTACTTC. This codes for CASSFFPIPRAYEQYF.

The chain joins TRBV6-4 to TRBJ2-5; a weak D match, TRBD1 (6 bases). CDR3 length: 14 residues. Germline-derived CDR1 and CDR2 are MRHNA and SNTAGT. The V gene lost 9 bases and the J gene lost 3 bases, with 17 bases spanning the gap. The CDR3 bases are TGTGCCAGGATAAAACAGGGATGGGAAGAGACCCAGTACTTC. Translation: CARIKQGWEETQYF.

The rearrangement joins TRBV5-1 to TRBJ1-3, with TRBD1 matching 10 bases. Germline CDR1 reads SGHRS; CDR2 reads YFSETQ. The CDR3 loop spans 13 amino acids. Trimming at V came to 2 bases and at J to 16 bases, leaving 9 bases not matched to a gene. The CDR3 region has the DNA TGCGCCAGCAGCTTATTCCGGGACAGGGGTTTGTATTTT. Protein sequence: CASSLFRDRGLYF.

The chain recombines TRBV18 with TRBJ1-2, with D perhaps matching TRBD1 (5 bases). Looked up from germline, CDR1 is KGHSH and CDR2 is LQKENI. Trimming cost V 0 bases and J 0 bases, with 11 bases left between them. This CDR3 has 16 amino acids. For the CDR3, the DNA is TGTGCCAGCTCACCACCGCCAGGGATTCCTAACTATGGCTACACCTTC. Amino acids: CASSPPPGIPNYGYTF.

The genes are TRBV9 and TRBJ1-5; D is possibly TRBD1 (6 bases). Germline V CDR1 and CDR2: SGDLS, YYNGEE. V lost 4 bases and J 2 bases, leaving 13 bases between the germline ends. This CDR3 is built from 15 residues. The CDR3 here is CASSKGRQGNQPQHF. The CDR3 bases are TGTGCCAGCAGCAAGGGGAGACAGGGCAATCAGCCCCAGCATTTT.

The chain uses TRBV9 and TRBJ2-3; 8 bases agree with TRBD2. The CDR3 contains 15 residues. Germline CDR1 reads SGDLS; CDR2 reads YYNGEE. Germline trimming cut 3 bases from V and 2 bases from J; bases unmatched to any gene: 5. Written as DNA, the CDR3 is TGTGCCAGCAGCGAGCGGGGGCGACTCACAGATACGCAGTATTTT. The encoded protein is CASSERGRLTDTQYF.

The chain links TRBV15 to TRBJ1-1; D remains ambiguous. CDR1 is LNHNV, CDR2 YYDKDF, per germline (reference sequence). Trimming shortened V by 0 bases and J by 1 base, and 6 bases separated the two germline ends. The CDR3 runs to 14 residues. The CDR3 bases are TGTGCCACCAGCAGAGAAGAGGGGAACACTGAAGCTTTCTTT. It is translated as CATSREEGNTEAFF. Based on the CDR3 plus reference TRBV15 and TRBJ1-1, the full variable domain is DAMVIQNPRYQVTQFGKPVTLSCSQTLNHNVMYWYQQKSSQAPKLLFHYYDKDFNNEADTPDNFQSRRPNTSFCFLDIRSPGLGDTAMYLCATSREEGNTEAFFGQGTRLTVV.

CDR3 protein: CASSLRTVSGNTIYF. In DNA form, the CDR3 reads TGTGCCAGCAGCCTTAGGACAGTCTCTGGAAACACCATATATTTT. The chain couples TRBV3-1 (or the pseudogene TRBV3-2) to TRBJ1-3; possibly TRBD1 for D (6 bases). CDR3 length: 15 amino acids. V was shortened by 4 bases and J by 0 bases, with 10 bases between the two germline ends. From germline, CDR1 is LGHDT and CDR2 YNNKEL (reference sequence).

The CDR3 bases are TGTGCCAGCGGCCCAATTAGCGGGAAGGGCTCCTACAATGAGCAGTTCTTC. It codes for CASGPISGKGSYNEQFF. The genes are TRBV14 and TRBJ2-1; TRBD2 agrees at 8 bases. The CDR3 is 17 amino acids. V lost 8 bases, J lost 0 bases, and 12 bases stayed unmatched. Germline CDR1 and CDR2: SGHDN and FVKESK.

This chain links TRBV4-1 with TRBJ1-4, with D unresolved. The CDR3 has 16 residues. In germline, CDR1 is MGHRA, CDR2 YSYEKL. Trimming took 1 base from V and 0 from J, leaving 9 bases between them. Here the CDR3 reads CASSQGPASTNEKLFF. CDR3 nucleotide sequence: TGCGCCAGCAGCCAAGGACCAGCGTCAACTAATGAAAAACTGTTTTTT.

This sequence joins TRBV28 and TRBJ2-1, with D possibly TRBD2 on 5 matching bases. V lost 6 bases to trimming and J lost 3 bases, with 6 bases between them. The CDR3 totals 12 residues. The V gene's germline CDR1 is MDHEN and CDR2 SYDVKM. The CDR3 loop is CASRTSYNEQFF. The CDR3 region has the DNA TGTGCCAGCAGAACTAGCTACAATGAGCAGTTCTTC.